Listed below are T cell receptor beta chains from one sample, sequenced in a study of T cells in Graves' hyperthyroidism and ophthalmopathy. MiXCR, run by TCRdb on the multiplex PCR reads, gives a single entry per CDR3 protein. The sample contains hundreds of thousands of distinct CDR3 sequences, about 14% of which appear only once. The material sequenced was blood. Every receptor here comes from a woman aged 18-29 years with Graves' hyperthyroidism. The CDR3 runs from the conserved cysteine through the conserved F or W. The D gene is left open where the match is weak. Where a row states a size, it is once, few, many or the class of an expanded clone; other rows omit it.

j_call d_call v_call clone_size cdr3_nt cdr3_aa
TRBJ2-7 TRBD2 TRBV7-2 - TGTGCCAGCAGCTTAGACCAACTAGCGGGTTACGAGCAGTACTTC CASSLDQLAGYEQYF
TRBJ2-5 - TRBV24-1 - TGTGCCACCAGTGACTACGGGACGGGACAAGAGACCCAGTACTTC CATSDYGTGQETQYF
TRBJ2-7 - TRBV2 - TGTGCCAACAGTGATCTGTTGGGGTACGAGCAGTACTTC CANSDLLGYEQYF
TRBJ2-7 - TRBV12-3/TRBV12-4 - TGTGCCAGCAGTTCCAACAGGGATCCCTACGAGCAGTACTTC CASSSNRDPYEQYF
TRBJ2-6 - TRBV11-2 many TGTGCCAGCAGCTCCCGGGACTTCCCCTCTGGGGCCAACGTCCTGACTTTC CASSSRDFPSGANVLTF
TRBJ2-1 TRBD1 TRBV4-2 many TGTGCCAGCAGCCAAGATCCCACAGGGGGCTCCTACAATGAGCAGTTCTTC CASSQDPTGGSYNEQFF
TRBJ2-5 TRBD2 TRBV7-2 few TGTGCCAGCAGCCGAGGGCTAGCGGGAAGGTTAGAGACCCAGTACTTC CASSRGLAGRLETQYF
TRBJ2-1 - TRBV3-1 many TGTGCCAGCAGCCAAATGCGATCGACAGGGGAGGGCAATGAGCAGTTCTTC CASSQMRSTGEGNEQFF
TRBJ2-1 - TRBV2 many TGTGCCAGCCTAGTAGCGGAGTACAATGAGCAGTTCTTC CASLVAEYNEQFF
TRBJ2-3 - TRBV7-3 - TGTGCCAGCAGCCTTACCGGGGTTGGAACTAGCACAGATACGCAGTATTTT CASSLTGVGTSTDTQYF
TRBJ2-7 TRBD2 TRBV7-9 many TGTGCCAGCAGCTTAGGCGGGAGTATATACGAGCAGTACTTC CASSLGGSIYEQYF
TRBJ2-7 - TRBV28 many TGTGCCAGCAGCCAATCCGGCTACGAGCAGTACTTC CASSQSGYEQYF
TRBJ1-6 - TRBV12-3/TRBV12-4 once TGTGCCAGCAGTCCCTCGGGCCCTAATTCACCCCTCCACTTT CASSPSGPNSPLHF
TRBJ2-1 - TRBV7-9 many TGTGCCAGCAGCGTAGGGACTGCAAATGAGCAGTTCTTC CASSVGTANEQFF
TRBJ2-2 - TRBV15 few TGTGCCACCAGCAGAGATGAAGGGGCGGACACCGGGGAGCTGTTTTTT CATSRDEGADTGELFF
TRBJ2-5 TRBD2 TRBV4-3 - TGCGCCAGCAGCCAAGGGACTAGCGGGATCCAAGAGACCCAGTACTTC CASSQGTSGIQETQYF
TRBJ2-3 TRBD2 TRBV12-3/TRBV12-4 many TGTGCCAGCAGTTTTAGCGGGAGGAGCACAGATACGCAGTATTTT CASSFSGRSTDTQYF
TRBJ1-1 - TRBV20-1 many TGCAGTGCCCCGAAAGGGAGACGGTTGAACACTGAAGCTTTCTTT CSAPKGRRLNTEAFF
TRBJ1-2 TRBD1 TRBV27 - TGTGCCAGCAGTTTAACAGAGGGGACAGGGGTCTTTGGCTACACCTTC CASSLTEGTGVFGYTF
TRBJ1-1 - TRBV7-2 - TGTGCCAGCACCCCCCGGGACTTCACTGAAGCTTTCTTT CASTPRDFTEAFF
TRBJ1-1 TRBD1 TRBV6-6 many TGTGCCAGCAGTTACGGAGACAGGGTTTCGGTAGCTTTCTTT CASSYGDRVSVAFF
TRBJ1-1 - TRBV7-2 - TGTGCCAGCAGCTTAGCCTTTATCAGGGCCTCTTCTTACAATTCATTTGAAGCTTTCTTT CASSLAFIRASSYNSFEAFF
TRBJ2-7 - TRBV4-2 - TGTGCCAGCAGCCAATCAGCCGCGAGGGCAGACGAGCAGTACTTC CASSQSAARADEQYF
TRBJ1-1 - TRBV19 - TGTGCCAGTAGTAGATTAGGACGGGTGAACACTGAAGCTTTCTTT CASSRLGRVNTEAFF
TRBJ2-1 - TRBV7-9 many TGTGCCAGCAGCTCCGTCCGGGCACCGCGACGTGGTGAGCAGTTCTTC CASSSVRAPRRGEQFF
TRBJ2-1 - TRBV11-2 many TGTGCCAGCAGCCGACGGGCATCTGGATCCTACAATGAGCAGTTCTTC CASSRRASGSYNEQFF
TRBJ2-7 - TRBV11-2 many TGTGCCAGCAGTGACGGGACGATGGGCGAGCAGTACTTC CASSDGTMGEQYF
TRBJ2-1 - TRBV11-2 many TGTGCCAGCAGCTTATTGGGTTTGGCAGTACCTTACAATGAGCAGTTCTTC CASSLLGLAVPYNEQFF
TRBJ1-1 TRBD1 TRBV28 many TGTGCCAGCAGTCTCTGGACAGGGTGGAACACTGAAGCTTTCTTT CASSLWTGWNTEAFF
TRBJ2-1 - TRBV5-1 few TGCGCCAGCAGCTTCTACCAAACAAACGGTGAGCAGTTCTTC CASSFYQTNGEQFF
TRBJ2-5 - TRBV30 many TGTGCCTGGAGTGTGGTTCAGGGTCGAGAGACCCAGTACTTC CAWSVVQGRETQYF
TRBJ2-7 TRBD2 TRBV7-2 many TGTGCCAGCAGCTTAGCGGTAGCGGGGCTCCGTTTGAGAGGTACCTACGAGCAGTACTTC CASSLAVAGLRLRGTYEQYF
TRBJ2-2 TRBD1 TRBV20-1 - TGCAGTGCTAGGCCACTCTTTAGCCAGGGGGCATATGGGGAGCTGTTTTTT CSARPLFSQGAYGELFF
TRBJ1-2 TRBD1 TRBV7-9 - TGTGCCAGCAGCTTAGCTGGGACAGGGGCTAACTATGGCTACACCTTC CASSLAGTGANYGYTF
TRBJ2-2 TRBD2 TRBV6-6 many TGTGCCAGCAGTTACTCGACTAGCAGAGTGAGCGGGGAGCTGTTTTTT CASSYSTSRVSGELFF
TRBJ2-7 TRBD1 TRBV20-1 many TGCAGTGCCACCTTGGACAGGCGCTACGAGCAGTACTTC CSATLDRRYEQYF
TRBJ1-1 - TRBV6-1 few TGTGCCAGCAGTTATTCGGGCAGGGTAACTGAAGCTTTCTTT CASSYSGRVTEAFF
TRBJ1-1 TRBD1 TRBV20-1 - TGCAGTACCCGGGACAGGGGGCGAGGGGGTACTGAAGCTTTCTTT CSTRDRGRGGTEAFF
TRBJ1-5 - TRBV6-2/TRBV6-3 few TGTGCCAGCAGTTACCCGGGCTTTTTGGATAACAATCAGCCCCAGCATTTT CASSYPGFLDNNQPQHF
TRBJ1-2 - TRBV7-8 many TGTGCCAGCAGCTTATCGCCGGGACGGAACTATGGCTACACCTTC CASSLSPGRNYGYTF
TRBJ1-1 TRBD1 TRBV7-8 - TGTGCCAGCAGCGACAGGGGGCCAGCTTTCTTT CASSDRGPAFF
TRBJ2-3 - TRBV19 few TGTGCCAGTAGTATAGGGTCCGGGGATACGCAGTATTTT CASSIGSGDTQYF
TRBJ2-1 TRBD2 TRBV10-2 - TGCGCCAGCAGTGTAGGGCGACTAGCGGGAGTGTATGAGCAGTTCTTC CASSVGRLAGVYEQFF
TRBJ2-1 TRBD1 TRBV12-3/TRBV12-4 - TGTGCCAGCAGTTTATGGGACAGCTCCTACAATGAGCAGTTCTTC CASSLWDSSYNEQFF
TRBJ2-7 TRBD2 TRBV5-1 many TGCGCCAGCAGCTTGGGACTAGCGGGGAGCTCCTACGAGCAGTACTTC CASSLGLAGSSYEQYF
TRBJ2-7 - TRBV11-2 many TGTGCCAGCAGCTCCATGTCTTACGAGCAGTACTTC CASSSMSYEQYF
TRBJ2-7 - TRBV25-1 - TGTGCCAGCAGTGCAAAAGGACAACGGACCAACGAGCAGTACTTC CASSAKGQRTNEQYF
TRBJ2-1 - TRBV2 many TGTGCCAGCAGTGGAGGGGGAGGGCCTTTGAATGAGCAGTTCTTC CASSGGGGPLNEQFF
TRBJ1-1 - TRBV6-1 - TGTGCCAGCAGCCCGGGGGCTCGAATTTTGAACACTGAAGCTTTCTTT CASSPGARILNTEAFF
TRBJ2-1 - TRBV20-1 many TGCAGTGCTAGCAGGATCCAGGGGAACAATGAGCAGTTCTTC CSASRIQGNNEQFF
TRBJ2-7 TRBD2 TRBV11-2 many TGTGCCAGCAGCCCCCGATCGGGGGGCCTTACCGGGACTAGGGTCGAGCAGTACTTC CASSPRSGGLTGTRVEQYF
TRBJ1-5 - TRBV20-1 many TGCAGTGCTATCGCGAACAATCAGCCCCAGCATTTT CSAIANNQPQHF
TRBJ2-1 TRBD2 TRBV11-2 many TGTGCCAGCAGCTGGGGGACTAGCGGGACGTATGAGCAGTTCTTC CASSWGTSGTYEQFF
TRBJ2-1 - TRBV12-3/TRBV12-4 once TGTGCCAGCAGTTTAGTAACCCCCCTGGATGAGCAGTTCTTC CASSLVTPLDEQFF
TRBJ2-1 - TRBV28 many TGTGCCAGCAGTCACGGTGGAGATTCTAGAAATGAGCAGTTCTTC CASSHGGDSRNEQFF
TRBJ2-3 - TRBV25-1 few TGTGCCAGCAGTGCCCTATCTAGGCGGGGTGGGACAGATACGCAGTATTTT CASSALSRRGGTDTQYF
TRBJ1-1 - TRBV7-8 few TGTGCCAGCAGCTTAGGAGGGTCGGGCCGGAACACTGAAGCTTTCTTT CASSLGGSGRNTEAFF
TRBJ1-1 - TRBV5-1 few TGCGCCAGCAGCTTGGCCTTGACAGGCTACGGGGGTACTGAAGCTTTCTTT CASSLALTGYGGTEAFF
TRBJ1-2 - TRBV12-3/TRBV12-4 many TGTGCCAGCAGCAAGCCCCCGTCTCCCTATGGCTACACCTTC CASSKPPSPYGYTF